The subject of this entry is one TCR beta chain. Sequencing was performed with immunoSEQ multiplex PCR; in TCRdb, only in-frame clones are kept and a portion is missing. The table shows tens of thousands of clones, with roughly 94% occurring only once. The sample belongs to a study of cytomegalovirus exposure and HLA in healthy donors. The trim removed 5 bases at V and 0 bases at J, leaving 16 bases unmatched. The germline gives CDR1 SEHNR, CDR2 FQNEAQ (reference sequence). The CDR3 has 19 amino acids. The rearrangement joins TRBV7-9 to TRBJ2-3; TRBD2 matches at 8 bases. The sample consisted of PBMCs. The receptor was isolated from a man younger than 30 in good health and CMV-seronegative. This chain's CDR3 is CASSHPRGLAGLSTDTQYF. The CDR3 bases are TGTGCCAGCAGCCACCCCCGCGGACTAGCTGGGCTCAGCACAGATACGCAGTATTTT.